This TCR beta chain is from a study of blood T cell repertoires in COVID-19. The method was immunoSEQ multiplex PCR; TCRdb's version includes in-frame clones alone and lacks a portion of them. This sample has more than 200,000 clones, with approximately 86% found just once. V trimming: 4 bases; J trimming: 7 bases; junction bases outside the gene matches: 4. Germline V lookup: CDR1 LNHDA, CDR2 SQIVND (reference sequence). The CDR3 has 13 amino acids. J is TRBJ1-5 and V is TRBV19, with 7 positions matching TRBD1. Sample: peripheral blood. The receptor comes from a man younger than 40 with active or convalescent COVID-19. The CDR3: CASSKTGVQPQHF. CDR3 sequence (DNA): TGTGCCAGTAGTAAAACAGGGGTGCAGCCCCAGCATTTT.